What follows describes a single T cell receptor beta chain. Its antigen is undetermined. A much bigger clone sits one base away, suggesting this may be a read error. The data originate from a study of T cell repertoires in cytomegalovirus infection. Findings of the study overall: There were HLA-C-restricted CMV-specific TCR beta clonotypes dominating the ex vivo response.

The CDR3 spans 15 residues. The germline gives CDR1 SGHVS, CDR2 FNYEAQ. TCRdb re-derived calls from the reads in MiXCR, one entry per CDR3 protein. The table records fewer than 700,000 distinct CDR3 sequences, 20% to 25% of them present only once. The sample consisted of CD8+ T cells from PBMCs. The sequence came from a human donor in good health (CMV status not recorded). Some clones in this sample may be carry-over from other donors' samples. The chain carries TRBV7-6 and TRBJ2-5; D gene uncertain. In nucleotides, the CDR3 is TGTGCCAACAGCTTAGATTTCGCAGCCCAAGAGACCCAGTACTTC. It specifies CANSLDFAAQETQYF. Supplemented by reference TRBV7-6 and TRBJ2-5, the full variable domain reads GAGVSQSPRYKVTKRGQDVALRCDPISGHVSLYWYRQALGQGPEFLTYFNYEAQQDKSGLPNDRFSAERPEGSISTLTIQRTEQRDSAMYRCANSLDFAAQETQYFGPGTRLLVL.